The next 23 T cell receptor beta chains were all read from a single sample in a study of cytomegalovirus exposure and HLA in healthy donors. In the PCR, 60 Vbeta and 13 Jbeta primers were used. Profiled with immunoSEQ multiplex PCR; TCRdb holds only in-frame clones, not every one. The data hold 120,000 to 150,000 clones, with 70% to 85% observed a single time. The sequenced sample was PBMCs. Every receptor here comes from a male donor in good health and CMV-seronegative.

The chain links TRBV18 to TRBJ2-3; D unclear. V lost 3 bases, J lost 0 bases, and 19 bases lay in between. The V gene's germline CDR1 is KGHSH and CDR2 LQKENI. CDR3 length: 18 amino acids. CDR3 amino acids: CASSPSGWSPSSTDTQYF. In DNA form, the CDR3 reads TGTGCCAGCTCACCCTCCGGGTGGTCGCCTTCTAGCACAGATACGCAGTATTTT.

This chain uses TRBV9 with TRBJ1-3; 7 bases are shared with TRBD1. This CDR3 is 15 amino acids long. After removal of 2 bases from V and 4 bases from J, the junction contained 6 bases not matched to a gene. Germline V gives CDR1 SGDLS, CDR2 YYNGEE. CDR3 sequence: CASSVGRGNGNTIYF. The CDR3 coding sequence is TGTGCCAGCAGCGTCGGCAGGGGGAACGGAAACACCATATATTTT.

DNA of the CDR3: TGTGCCAGCAGCGCAGGACTAGCCTACGAGCAGTACTTC. Translation: CASSAGLAYEQYF. V usage is TRBV7-6 and J usage is TRBJ2-7, with 7 nucleotides matching TRBD2. The CDR3 spans 13 residues. J gave up 2 bases and V 5 bases, and 3 bases lay outside the gene matches. CDR1 and CDR2 from the germline V gene are SGHVS and FNYEAQ. Full variable domain (missing parts from reference TRBV7-6 and TRBJ2-7): GAGVSQSPRYKVTKRGQDVALRCDPISGHVSLYWYRQALGQGPEFLTYFNYEAQQDKSGLPNDRFSAERPEGSISTLTIQRTEQRDSAMYRCASSAGLAYEQYFGPGTRLTVT.

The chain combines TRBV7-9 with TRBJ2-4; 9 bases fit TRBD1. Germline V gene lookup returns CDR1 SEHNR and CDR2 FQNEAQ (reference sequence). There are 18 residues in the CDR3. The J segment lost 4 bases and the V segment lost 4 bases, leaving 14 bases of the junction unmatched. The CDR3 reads CASSSTQGAGSEKNIQYF. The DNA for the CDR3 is TGTGCCAGCAGCTCAACACAGGGGGCGGGCAGCGAGAAAAACATTCAGTACTTC.

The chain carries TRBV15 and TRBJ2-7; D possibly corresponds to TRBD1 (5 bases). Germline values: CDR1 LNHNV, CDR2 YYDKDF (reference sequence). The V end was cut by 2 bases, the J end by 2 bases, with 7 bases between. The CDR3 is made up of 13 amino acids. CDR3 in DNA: TGTGCCACCAGCAGATCCAGGGCCTACGAGCAGTACTTC. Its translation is CATSRSRAYEQYF.

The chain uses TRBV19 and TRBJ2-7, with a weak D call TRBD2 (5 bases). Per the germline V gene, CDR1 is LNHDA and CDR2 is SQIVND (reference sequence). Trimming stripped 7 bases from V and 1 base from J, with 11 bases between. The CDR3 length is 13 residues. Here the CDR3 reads CASTHGGSYEQYF. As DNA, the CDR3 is TGTGCCAGTACCCACGGCGGGTCCTACGAGCAGTACTTC.

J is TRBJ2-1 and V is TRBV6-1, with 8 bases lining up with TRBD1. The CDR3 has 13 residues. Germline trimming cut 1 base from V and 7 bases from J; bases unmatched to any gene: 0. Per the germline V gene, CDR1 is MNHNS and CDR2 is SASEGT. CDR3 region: CASSEGDRNEQFF. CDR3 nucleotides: TGTGCCAGCAGTGAAGGGGACAGGAATGAGCAGTTCTTC.

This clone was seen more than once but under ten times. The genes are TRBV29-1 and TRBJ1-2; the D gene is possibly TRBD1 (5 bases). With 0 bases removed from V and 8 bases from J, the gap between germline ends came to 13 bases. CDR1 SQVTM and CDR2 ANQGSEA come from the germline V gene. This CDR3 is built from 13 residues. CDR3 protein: CSVEDVAKGGYTF. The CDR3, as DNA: TGCAGCGTTGAAGACGTCGCGAAGGGGGGCTACACCTTC. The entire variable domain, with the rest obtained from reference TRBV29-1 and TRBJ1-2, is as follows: SAVISQKPSRDICQRGTSLTIQCQVDSQVTMMFWYRQQPGQSLTLIATANQGSEATYESGFVIDKFPISRPNLTFSTLTVSNMSPEDSSIYLCSVEDVAKGGYTFGSGTRLTVV.

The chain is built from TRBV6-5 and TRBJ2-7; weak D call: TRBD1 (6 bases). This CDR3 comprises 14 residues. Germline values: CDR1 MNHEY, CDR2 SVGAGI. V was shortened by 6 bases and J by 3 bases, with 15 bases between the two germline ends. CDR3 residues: CASSNAVDSYEQYF. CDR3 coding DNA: TGTGCCAGCAGCAATGCCGTGGACAGCTACGAGCAGTACTTC.

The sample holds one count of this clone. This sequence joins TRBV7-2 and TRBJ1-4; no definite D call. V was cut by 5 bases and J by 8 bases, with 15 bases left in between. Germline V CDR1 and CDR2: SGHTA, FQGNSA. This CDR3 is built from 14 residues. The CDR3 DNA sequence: TGTGCCAGCAGCCCTCGGACGGGAACGGAAAAACTGTTTTTT. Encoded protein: CASSPRTGTEKLFF. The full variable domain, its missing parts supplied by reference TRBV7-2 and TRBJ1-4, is GAGVSQSPSNKVTEKGKDVELRCDPISGHTALYWYRQSLGQGLEFLIYFQGNSAPDKSGLPSDRFSAERTGGSVSTLTIQRTQQEDSAVYLCASSPRTGTEKLFFGSGTQLSVL.

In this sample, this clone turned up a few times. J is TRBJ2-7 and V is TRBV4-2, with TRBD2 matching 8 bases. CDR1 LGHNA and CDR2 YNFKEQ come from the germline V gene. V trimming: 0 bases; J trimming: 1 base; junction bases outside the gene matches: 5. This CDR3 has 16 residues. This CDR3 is CASSQEGLAGSYEQYF. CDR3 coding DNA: TGTGCCAGCAGCCAAGAGGGGCTAGCGGGTTCCTACGAGCAGTACTTC.

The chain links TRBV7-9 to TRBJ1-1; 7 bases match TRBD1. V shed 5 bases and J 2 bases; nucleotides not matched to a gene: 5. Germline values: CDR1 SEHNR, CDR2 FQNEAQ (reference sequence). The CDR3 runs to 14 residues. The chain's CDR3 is CASSRSGGNTEAFF. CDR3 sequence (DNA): TGTGCCAGCAGCAGGTCAGGGGGAAACACTGAAGCTTTCTTT.

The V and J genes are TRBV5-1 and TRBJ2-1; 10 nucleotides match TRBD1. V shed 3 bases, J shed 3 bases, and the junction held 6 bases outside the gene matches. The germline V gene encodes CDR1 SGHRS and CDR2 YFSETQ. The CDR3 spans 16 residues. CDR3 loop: CASSSTGGNGYNEQFF. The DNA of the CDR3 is TGCGCCAGCAGCTCGACAGGGGGCAATGGCTACAATGAGCAGTTCTTC.

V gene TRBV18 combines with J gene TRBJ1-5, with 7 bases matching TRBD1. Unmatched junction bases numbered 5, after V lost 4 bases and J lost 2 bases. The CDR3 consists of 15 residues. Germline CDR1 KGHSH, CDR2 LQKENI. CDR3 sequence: CASSRTGAGNQPQHF. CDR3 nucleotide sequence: TGTGCCAGCTCACGCACAGGGGCGGGCAATCAGCCCCAGCATTTT.

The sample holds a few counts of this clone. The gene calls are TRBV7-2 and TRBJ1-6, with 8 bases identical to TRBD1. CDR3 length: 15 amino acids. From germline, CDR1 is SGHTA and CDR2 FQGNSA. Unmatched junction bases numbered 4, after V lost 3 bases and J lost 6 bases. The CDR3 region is CASSLGQGANSPLHF. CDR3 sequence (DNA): TGTGCCAGCAGCTTGGGGCAGGGGGCTAATTCACCCCTCCACTTT.

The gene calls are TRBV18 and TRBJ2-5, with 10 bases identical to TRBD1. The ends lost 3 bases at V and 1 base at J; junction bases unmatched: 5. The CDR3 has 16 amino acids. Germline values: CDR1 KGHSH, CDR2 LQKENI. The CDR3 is CASSPPRTGGQETQYF. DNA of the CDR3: TGTGCCAGCTCACCCCCTCGGACAGGGGGCCAAGAGACCCAGTACTTC.

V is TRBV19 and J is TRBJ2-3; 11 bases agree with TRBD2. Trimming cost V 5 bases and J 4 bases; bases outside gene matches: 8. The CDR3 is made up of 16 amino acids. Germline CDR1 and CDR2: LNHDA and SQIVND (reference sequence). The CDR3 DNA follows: TGTGCCAGTAGTGTGTTAGCGGGAGGGCTCTCAGATACGCAGTATTTT. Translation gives CASSVLAGGLSDTQYF.

Written as DNA, the CDR3 is TGTGCCAGCGCCTCGGCGGGGGGGGCGTTTGGCTACACCTTC. Its translation is CASASAGGAFGYTF. This rearrangement joins TRBV6-5 to TRBJ1-2, with D possibly matching TRBD1 (6 bases). Germline V gene data show CDR1 as MNHEY and CDR2 as SVGAGI. CDR3 length equals 14 residues. V was clipped by 8 bases and J by 7 bases, with 20 bases between them.

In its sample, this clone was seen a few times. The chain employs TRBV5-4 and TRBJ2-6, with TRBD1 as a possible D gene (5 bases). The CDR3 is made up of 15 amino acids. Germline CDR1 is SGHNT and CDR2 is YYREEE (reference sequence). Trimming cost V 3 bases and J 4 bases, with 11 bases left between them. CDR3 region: CASSYGRVGANVLTF. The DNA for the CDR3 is TGTGCCAGCAGCTACGGCAGGGTCGGGGCCAACGTCCTGACTTTC. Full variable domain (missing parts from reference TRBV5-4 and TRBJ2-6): ETGVTQSPTHLIKTRGQQVTLRCSSQSGHNTVSWYQQALGQGPQFIFQYYREEENGRGNFPPRFSGLQFPNYSSELNVNALELDDSALYLCASSYGRVGANVLTFGAGSRLTVL.

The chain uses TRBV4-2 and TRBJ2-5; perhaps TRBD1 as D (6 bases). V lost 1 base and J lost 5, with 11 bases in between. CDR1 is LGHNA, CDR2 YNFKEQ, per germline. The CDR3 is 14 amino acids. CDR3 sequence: CASSQAGVRETQYF. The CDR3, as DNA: TGTGCCAGCAGCCAAGCAGGGGTTCGCGAGACCCAGTACTTC.

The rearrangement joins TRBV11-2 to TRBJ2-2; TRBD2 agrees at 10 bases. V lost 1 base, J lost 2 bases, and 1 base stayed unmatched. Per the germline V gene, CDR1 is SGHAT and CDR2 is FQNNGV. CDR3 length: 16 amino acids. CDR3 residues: CASSLGTSGNTGELFF. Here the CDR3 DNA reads TGTGCCAGCAGCTTAGGGACTAGCGGAAACACCGGGGAGCTGTTTTTT.

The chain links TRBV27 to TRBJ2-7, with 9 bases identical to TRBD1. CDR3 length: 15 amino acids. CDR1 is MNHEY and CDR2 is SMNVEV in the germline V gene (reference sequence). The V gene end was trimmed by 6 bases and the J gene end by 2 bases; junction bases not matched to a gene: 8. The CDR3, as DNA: TGTGCCAGCAGCCGTGCGACAGGGGGACCCTACGAGCAGTACTTC. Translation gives CASSRATGGPYEQYF.

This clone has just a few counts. The CDR3 region has the DNA TGTGCCACCAGCCTGAGGGGGAAACTGTTTTTT. Residues: CATSLRGKLFF. V gene TRBV15 combines with J gene TRBJ1-4; D is possibly TRBD1 (6 bases). The ends were cut back, 5 bases at V and 11 bases at J, with 9 bases in the middle. The CDR3 has 11 amino acids. CDR1 LNHNV and CDR2 YYDKDF come from the germline V gene (reference sequence).